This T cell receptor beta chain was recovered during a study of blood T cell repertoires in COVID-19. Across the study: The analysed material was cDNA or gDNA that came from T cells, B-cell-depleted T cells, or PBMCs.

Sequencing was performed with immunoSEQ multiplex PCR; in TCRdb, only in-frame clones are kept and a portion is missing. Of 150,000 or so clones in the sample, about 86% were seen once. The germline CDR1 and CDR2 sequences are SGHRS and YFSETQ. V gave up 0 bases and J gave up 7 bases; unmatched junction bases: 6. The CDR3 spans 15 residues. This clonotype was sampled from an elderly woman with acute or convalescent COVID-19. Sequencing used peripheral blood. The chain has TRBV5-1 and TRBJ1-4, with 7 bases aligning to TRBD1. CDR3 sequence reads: CASSLGAGGSEKLFF. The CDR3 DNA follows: TGCGCCAGCAGCTTGGGGGCAGGGGGGAGTGAAAAACTGTTTTTT.